The 3 T cell receptor beta chains presented below share a single source sample, sequenced in a study of PD-L1 blockade in urothelial cancer. Method: immunoSEQ multiplex PCR; TCRdb's copy keeps in-frame clones and lacks some. The sample lists about 74,000 clones, around 84% occurring once. The material sequenced was PBMCs, taken around atezolizumab (anti-PD-L1) treatment. The receptors here all came from a man in his 70s with urothelial cancer.

The chain has TRBV6-5 and TRBJ2-5; D remains ambiguous. Trimming shortened V by 0 bases and J by 3 bases, and 5 bases separated the two germline ends. Germline V gene data show CDR1 as MNHEY and CDR2 as SVGAGI. The CDR3 loop spans 13 amino acids. For the CDR3, the DNA is TGTGCCAGCAGTTACTCGGCAAAAGAGACCCAGTACTTC. As protein: CASSYSAKETQYF.

This chain links TRBV7-9 with TRBJ2-2; 12 nucleotides line up with TRBD1. V lost 5 bases and J lost 0; bases outside the gene matches: 4. This CDR3 spans 17 amino acids. CDR1 is SEHNR and CDR2 is FQNEAQ in the germline V gene (reference sequence). CDR3 in amino acids: CASSPGTGGANTGELFF. The CDR3, as DNA: TGTGCCAGCAGCCCCGGGACAGGGGGCGCGAACACCGGGGAGCTGTTTTTT.

This chain uses TRBV28 with TRBJ1-2; D remains ambiguous. The germline gives CDR1 MDHEN, CDR2 SYDVKM. V gave up 3 bases and J gave up 4 bases, with 12 bases separating them. The CDR3 sequence is 14 residues long. In DNA, the CDR3 is TGTGCCAGCAGTTTGGCCCAAGGCGGCTATGGCTACACCTTC. It translates to CASSLAQGGYGYTF.